This T cell receptor (beta chain) was retrieved from a study of early T cells in non-severe SARS-CoV-2 infection. On the study more broadly: Chains stayed unpaired after sequencing of bulk RNA from unsorted whole blood.

General study points: The VDJdb matching leaned toward anti-spike CD8 responses and overlooked private and CD4 specificities.

Germline loops: CDR1 SGHRS, CDR2 YFSETQ. This CDR3 is 16 amino acids long. The V end was cut by 4 bases, the J end by 2 bases, with 18 bases between. This clonotype was counted only a few times. Its specificity is unknown. Researchers attached unique molecular identifiers to individual cDNA molecules. TCRdb re-derived calls from the 5' RACE reads in MiXCR, one entry per CDR3 protein. The sample records 45,000 to 60,000 distinct CDR3 sequences, more than 7% being singletons. The specimen sequenced was whole blood. This chain uses TRBV5-1 with TRBJ2-5; D is perhaps TRBD1 (6 bases). This sequence was found in an adult who was a healthcare worker with PCR-confirmed SARS-CoV-2 infection or an uninfected control (not recorded which). CDR3 coding DNA: TGCGCCAGCAGCCCATTGGGATATGGACAGCAAGAGACCCAGTACTTC. Its protein product is CASSPLGYGQQETQYF.